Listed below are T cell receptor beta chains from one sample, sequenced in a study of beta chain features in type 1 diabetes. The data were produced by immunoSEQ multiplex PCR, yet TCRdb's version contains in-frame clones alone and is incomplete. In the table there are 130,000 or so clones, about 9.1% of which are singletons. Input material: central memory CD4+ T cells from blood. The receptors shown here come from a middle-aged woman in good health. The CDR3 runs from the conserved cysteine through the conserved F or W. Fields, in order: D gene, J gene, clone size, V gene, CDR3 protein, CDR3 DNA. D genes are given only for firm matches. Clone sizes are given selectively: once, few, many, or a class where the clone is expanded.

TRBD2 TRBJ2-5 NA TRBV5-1 CASSLGLAQETQYF TGCGCCAGCAGCTTGGGACTAGCGCAAGAGACCCAGTACTTC
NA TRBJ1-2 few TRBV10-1 CASSISPERGYTF TGCGCCAGCAGTATATCCCCGGAGAGGGGCTACACCTTC
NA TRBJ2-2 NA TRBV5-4 CALTRAPGELFF TGTGCCCTCACCAGGGCCCCCGGGGAGCTGTTTTTT
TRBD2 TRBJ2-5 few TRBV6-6 CATSSGLAGRRDQYF TGTGCCACCTCCAGCGGGCTAGCGGGGCGGCGAGACCAGTACTTC
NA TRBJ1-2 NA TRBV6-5 CASSYTGGRGYTF TGTGCCAGCAGTTACACGGGGGGAAGGGGCTACACCTTC
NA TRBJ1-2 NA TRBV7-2 CASSGGGQDRNYGYTF TGTGCCAGCAGCGGGGGGGGGCAAGACCGTAACTATGGCTACACCTTC
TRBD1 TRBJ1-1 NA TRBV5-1 CASSLTGEMNTEAFF TGCGCCAGCAGCTTGACAGGGGAAATGAACACTGAAGCTTTCTTT
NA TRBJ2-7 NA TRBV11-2 CASSLEQRQQYF TGTGCCAGCAGCTTAGAGCAGCGACAGCAGTACTTC
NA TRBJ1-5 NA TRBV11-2 CASSLWEGEPQHF TGTGCCAGCAGCTTATGGGAGGGGGAGCCCCAGCATTTT
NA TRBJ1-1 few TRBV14 CASSRELYTEAFF TGTGCCAGCAGCCGGGAGCTCTACACTGAAGCTTTCTTT
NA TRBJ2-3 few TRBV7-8 CASSLFAGPDTQYF TGTGCCAGCAGCCTCTTTGCGGGTCCAGATACGCAGTATTTT